This TCR beta chain derives from a study of neurological immune-mediated disorders. Points from the study as a whole: One related-CDR3 cluster, identified by phylogenetic grouping, held the repertoires of 18 of 34 multiple sclerosis patients and was a possible signature.

This clonotype was seen many times. Its antigen is currently unknown. From the 5' RACE reads, TCRdb called clonotypes with MiXCR, one entry per CDR3 protein. Among 50,000 to 60,000 distinct CDR3 sequences, over 3.5% were seen once, and the ten largest hold approximately 1.8%. The germline V gene encodes CDR1 SGHRS and CDR2 YFSETQ. After removal of 0 bases from V and 4 bases from J, the junction contained 1 base not matched to a gene. This CDR3 is built from 14 residues. This chain joins TRBV5-1 and TRBJ2-5, with 9 bases lining up with TRBD1. This clonotype was sampled from a woman aged 35 to 49 with multiple sclerosis. The sample was CD4+ T cells from blood. CDR3 coding DNA: TGCGCCAGCAGCTTGGGACAGGGGGGAGAGACCCAGTACTTC. This sequence encodes CASSLGQGGETQYF.